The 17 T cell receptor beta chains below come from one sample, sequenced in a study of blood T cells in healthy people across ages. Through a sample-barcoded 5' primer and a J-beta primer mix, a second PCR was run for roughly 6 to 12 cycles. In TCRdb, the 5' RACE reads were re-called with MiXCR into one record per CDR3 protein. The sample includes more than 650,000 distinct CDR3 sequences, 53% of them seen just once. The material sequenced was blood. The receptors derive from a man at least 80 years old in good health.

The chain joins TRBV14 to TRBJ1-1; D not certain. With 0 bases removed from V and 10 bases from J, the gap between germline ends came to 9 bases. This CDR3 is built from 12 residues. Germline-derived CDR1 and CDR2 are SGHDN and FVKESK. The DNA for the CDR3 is TGTGCCAGCAGCCAAGACACCCGGGGAGCTTTCTTT. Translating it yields CASSQDTRGAFF.

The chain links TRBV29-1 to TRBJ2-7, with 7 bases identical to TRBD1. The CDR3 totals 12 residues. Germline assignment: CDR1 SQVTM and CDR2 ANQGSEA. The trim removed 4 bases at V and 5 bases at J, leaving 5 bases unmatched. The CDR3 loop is CSVARGRDEQYF. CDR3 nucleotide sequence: TGCAGCGTTGCGAGGGGGCGGGACGAGCAGTACTTC.

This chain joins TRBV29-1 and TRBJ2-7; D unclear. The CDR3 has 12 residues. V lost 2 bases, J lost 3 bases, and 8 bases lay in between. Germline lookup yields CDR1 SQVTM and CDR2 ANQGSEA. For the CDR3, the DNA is TGCAGCGTTGAAATTGTGGGCTACGAGCAGTACTTC. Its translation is CSVEIVGYEQYF.

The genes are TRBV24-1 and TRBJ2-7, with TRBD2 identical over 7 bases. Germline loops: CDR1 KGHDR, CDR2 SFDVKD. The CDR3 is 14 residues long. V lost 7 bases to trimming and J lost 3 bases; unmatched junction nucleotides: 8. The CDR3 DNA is TGTGCCACCAGCCCCCCGGGAGGCGGCTACGAGCAGTACTTC. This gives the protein CATSPPGGGYEQYF.

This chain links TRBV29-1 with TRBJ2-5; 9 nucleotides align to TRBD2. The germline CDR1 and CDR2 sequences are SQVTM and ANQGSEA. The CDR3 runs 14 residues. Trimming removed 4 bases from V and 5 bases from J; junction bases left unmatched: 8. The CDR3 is CSVARDSGSETQYF. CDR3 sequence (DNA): TGCAGCGTTGCACGCGATAGCGGGAGCGAGACCCAGTACTTC.

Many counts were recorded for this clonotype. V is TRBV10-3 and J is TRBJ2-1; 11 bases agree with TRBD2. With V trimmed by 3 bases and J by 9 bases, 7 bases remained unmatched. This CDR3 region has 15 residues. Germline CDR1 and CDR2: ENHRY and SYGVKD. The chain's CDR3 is CAISEELAGVGEQFF. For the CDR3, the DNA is TGTGCCATCAGTGAAGAACTAGCGGGAGTGGGTGAGCAGTTCTTC.

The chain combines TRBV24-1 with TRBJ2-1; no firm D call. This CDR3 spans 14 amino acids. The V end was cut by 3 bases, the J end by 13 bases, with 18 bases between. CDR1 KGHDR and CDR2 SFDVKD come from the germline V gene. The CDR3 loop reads CATSDPPAAGPQFF. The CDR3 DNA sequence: TGTGCCACCAGTGATCCGCCCGCGGCCGGACCACAGTTCTTC.

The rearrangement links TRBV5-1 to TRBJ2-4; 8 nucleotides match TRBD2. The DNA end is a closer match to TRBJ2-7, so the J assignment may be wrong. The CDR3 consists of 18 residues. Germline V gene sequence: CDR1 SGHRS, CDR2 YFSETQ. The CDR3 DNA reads TGCGCCAGCAGCTTGGCCTCCACGGCCAGCGGGGGAGCTTACGAGCAGTACTTC. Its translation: CASSLASTASGGAYEQYF.

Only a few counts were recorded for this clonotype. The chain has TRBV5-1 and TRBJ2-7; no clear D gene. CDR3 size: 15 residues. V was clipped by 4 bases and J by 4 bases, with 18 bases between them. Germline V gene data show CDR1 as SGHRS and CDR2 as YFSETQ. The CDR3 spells CASSPSFWERYEQYF. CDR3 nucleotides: TGCGCCAGCAGCCCCTCATTCTGGGAACGGTACGAGCAGTACTTC.

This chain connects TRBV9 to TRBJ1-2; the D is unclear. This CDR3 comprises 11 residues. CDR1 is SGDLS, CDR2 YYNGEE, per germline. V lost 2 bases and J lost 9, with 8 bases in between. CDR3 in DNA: TGTGCCAGCAGCGTCGGAGGCCGCTACACCTTC. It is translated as CASSVGGRYTF.

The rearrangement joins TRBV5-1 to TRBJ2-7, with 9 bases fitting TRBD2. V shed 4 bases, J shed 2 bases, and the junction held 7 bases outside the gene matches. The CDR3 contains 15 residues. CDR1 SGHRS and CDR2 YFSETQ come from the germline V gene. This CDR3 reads CASSDVAGATYEQYF. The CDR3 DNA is TGCGCCAGCAGCGATGTAGCGGGAGCAACCTACGAGCAGTACTTC.

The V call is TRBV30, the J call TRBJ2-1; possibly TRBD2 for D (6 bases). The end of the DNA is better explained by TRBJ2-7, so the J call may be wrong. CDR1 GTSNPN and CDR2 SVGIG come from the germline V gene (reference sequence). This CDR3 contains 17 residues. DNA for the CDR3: TGTGCCTGGAGGAATTTAGCGGCCCTAAGCTCCTACAATGAGCAGTACTTC. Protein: CAWRNLAALSSYNEQYF.

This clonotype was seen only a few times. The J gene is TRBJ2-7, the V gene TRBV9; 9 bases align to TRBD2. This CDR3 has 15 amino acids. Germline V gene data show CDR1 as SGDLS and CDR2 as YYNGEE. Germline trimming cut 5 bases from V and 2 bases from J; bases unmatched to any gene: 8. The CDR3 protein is CASSRETSGPYEQYF. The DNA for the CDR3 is TGTGCCAGCAGTAGGGAGACTAGCGGTCCCTACGAGCAGTACTTC.

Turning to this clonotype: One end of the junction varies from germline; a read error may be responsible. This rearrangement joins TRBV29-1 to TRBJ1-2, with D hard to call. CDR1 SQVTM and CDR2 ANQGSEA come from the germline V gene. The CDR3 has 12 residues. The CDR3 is CSAEGESAGYTF. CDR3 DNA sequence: TGCAGCGCTGAAGGCGAGAGCGCCGGCTACACCTTC.

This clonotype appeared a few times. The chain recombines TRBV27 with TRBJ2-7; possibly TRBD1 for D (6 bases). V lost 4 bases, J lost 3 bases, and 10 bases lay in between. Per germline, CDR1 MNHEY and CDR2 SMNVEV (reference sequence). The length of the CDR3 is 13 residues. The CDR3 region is CASSSGQNYEQYF. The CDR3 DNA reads TGTGCCAGCAGTTCCGGACAGAACTACGAGCAGTACTTC.

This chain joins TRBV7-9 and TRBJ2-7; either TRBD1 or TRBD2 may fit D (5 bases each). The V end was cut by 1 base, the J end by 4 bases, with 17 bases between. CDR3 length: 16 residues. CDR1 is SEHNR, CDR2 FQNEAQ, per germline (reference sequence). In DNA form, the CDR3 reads TGTGCCAGCAGCTTAGGGGGGACGGCCCTTGGGTACGAGCAGTACTTC. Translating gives CASSLGGTALGYEQYF.

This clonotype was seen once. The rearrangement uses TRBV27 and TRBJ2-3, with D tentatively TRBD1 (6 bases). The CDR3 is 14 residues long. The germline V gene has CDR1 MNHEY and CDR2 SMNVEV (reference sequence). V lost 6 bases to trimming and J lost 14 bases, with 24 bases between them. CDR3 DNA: TGTGCCAGCAGCCTCGACAGGCAGCACAGAGACGCGTATTTT. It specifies CASSLDRQHRDAYF.